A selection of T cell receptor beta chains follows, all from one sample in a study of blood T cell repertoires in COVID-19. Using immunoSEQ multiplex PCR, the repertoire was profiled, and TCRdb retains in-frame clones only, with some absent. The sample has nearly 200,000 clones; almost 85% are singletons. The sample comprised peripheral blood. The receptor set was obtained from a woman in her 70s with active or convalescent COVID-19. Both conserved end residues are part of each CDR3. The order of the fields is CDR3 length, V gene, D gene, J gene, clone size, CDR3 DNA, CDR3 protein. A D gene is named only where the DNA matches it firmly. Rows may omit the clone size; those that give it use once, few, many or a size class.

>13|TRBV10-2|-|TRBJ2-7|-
TGCGCCAGCAGGGCCTGGCGGGGCTACGAGCAGTACTTC
CASRAWRGYEQYF
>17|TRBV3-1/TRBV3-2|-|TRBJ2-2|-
TGTGCCAGCAGCCAAGATCTTGTGGGAGCGAACACCGGGGAGCTGTTTTTT
CASSQDLVGANTGELFF
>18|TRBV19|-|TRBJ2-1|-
TGTGCCAGTAGCCCCGGTCTACAGGGAACAGAGTCCTACAATGAGCAGTTCTTC
CASSPGLQGTESYNEQFF
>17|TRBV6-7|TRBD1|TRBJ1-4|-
TGTGCCAGCACCACCCGGGACAGGTTTGCAACTAATGAAAAACTGTTTTTT
CASTTRDRFATNEKLFF
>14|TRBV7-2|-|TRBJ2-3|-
TGTGCCAGCAGCCCCCAGCTAGTTACAGATACGCAGTATTTT
CASSPQLVTDTQYF
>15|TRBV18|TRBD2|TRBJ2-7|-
TGTGCCAGCTCACCCTGGACTAGCGGTATCTACGAGCAGTACTTC
CASSPWTSGIYEQYF
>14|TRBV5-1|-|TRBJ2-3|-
TGCGCCAGCAGCTCCACCGGGGGCACAGATACGCAGTATTTT
CASSSTGGTDTQYF
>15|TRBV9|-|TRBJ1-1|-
TGTGCCAGCAGCCCCTACAGGGACCTTAACACTGAAGCTTTCTTT
CASSPYRDLNTEAFF
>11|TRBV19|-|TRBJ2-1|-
TGTGCCAGTAGCACCTACAATGAGCAGTTCTTC
CASSTYNEQFF
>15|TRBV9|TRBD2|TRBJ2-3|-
TGTGCCAGCAGTGAGCGGGAGAGGGCCACAGATACGCAGTATTTT
CASSERERATDTQYF
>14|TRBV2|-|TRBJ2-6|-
TGTGCCAGCATGACAGACTCTGGGGCCAACGTCCTGACTTTC
CASMTDSGANVLTF
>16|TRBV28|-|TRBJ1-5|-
TGTGCCAGCAGTTCTGGGACTAGGGGCGGGAATCAGCCCCAGCATTTT
CASSSGTRGGNQPQHF
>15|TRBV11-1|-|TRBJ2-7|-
TGTGCCAGCAGCTTAGAGAGTGGTAGCTCCTACGAGCAGTACTTC
CASSLESGSSYEQYF
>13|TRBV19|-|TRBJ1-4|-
TGTGCCAGTAGCCCGCTACGGGGTGAAAAACTGTTTTTT
CASSPLRGEKLFF
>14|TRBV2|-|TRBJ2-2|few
TGTGCCAGCCTAGAAGCGCCGGGGACCGGGGAGCTGTTTTTT
CASLEAPGTGELFF
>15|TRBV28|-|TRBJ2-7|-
TGTGCCAGCAGTTTATATGCGGGGACTCCCTACGAGCAGTACTTC
CASSLYAGTPYEQYF
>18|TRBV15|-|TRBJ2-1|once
TGTGCCACCAGCAGAGACCACCGGGCGAGCGGAGGTTACAATGAGCAGTTCTTC
CATSRDHRASGGYNEQFF
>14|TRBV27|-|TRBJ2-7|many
TGTGCCAGCAGTCCAACGACCCAGGCCGGTGGGCAGTACTTC
CASSPTTQAGGQYF
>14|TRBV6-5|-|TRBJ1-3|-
TGTGCCAGCATAGGACAGTCCTCTGGAAACACCATATATTTT
CASIGQSSGNTIYF
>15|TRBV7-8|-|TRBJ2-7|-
TGTGCCAGCAGACGTTCCGGGAGACCGGGCGGGGAGCAGTACTTC
CASRRSGRPGGEQYF
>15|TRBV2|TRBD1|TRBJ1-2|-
TGTGCCAGCGTCGCTGAACAGGGGCGAGGGTATGGCTACACCTTC
CASVAEQGRGYGYTF
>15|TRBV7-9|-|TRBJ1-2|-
TGTGCCAGCAGCTTGACAGCCGGGCCTAACTATGGCTACACCTTC
CASSLTAGPNYGYTF
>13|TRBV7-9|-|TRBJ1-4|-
TGTGCCAGCAGCTTAGCGGGGGGTGAAAAACTGTTTTTT
CASSLAGGEKLFF
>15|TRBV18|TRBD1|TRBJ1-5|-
TGTGCCAGCTCTCAGGGGGACCATAGCAATCAGCCCCAGCATTTT
CASSQGDHSNQPQHF
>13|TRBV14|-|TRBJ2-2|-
TGTGCCAGCAGCCAAGCTGCGTCCGGGGAGCTGTTTTTT
CASSQAASGELFF
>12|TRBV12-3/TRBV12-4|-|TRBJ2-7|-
TGTGCCAGCAGTTTTAAGGGGGACGAGCAGTACTTC
CASSFKGDEQYF
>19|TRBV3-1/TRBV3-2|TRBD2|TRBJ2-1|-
TGTGCCAGCAGCTCCCGTAGAGCGGGAGGGCCTCCCTCCTACAATGAGCAGTTCTTC
CASSSRRAGGPPSYNEQFF
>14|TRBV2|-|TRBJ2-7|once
TGTGCCAGCAGTTCTAATCGAGGCCCCTACGAGCAGTACTTC
CASSSNRGPYEQYF
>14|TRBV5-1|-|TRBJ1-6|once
TGCGCCAGCAGCTTGAGATTGGGAGTTTCACCCCTCCACTTT
CASSLRLGVSPLHF
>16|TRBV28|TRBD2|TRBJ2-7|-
TGTGCCAGCAGCGGGGGGGTCAGGGTCCTCTCCTACGAGCAGTACTTC
CASSGGVRVLSYEQYF
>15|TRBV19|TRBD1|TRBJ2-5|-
TGTGCCAGTAGTATACAAAGGCGACAGGGAGAGACCCAGTACTTC
CASSIQRRQGETQYF
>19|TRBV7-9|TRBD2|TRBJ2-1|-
TGTGCCAGCAGCTCCACACTAGCGGGAGGTCCCTCCTCCTACAATGAGCAGTTCTTC
CASSSTLAGGPSSYNEQFF
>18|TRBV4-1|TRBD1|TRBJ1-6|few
TGCGCCAGCAGCCAAGACTCGATCCCGGGACAGTTAAATTCACCCCTCCACTTT
CASSQDSIPGQLNSPLHF
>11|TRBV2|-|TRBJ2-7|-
TGTGCCAGCTCCCAGGCCCACGAGCAGTACTTC
CASSQAHEQYF
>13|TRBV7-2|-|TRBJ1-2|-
TGTGCCAGCAGCTTAAGTCGGAACTATGGCTACACCTTC
CASSLSRNYGYTF
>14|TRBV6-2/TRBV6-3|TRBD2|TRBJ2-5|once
TGTGCCAGCAGTTACTCCCGGGAGGGATCCACCCAGTACTTC
CASSYSREGSTQYF